The 25 T cell receptor beta chains below were found in one sample sequenced in a study of shared clonotypes between healthy human individuals. Data came from immunoSEQ multiplex PCR; TCRdb stores just in-frame clones and leaves some out. The sample includes about 1,800,000 clones, around 96% of them seen just once. Naive-designated CD8 cells lacked CD45RO, were positively enriched for CCR7, and omitted terminally differentiated effector memory CD45RA+ cells. The source material was naive CD8+ T cells sorted from blood. Every receptor here comes from a man younger than 35 in good health.

The chain recombines TRBV2 with TRBJ2-3; TRBD2 aligns across 8 bases. There are 14 residues in the CDR3. The ends lost 6 bases at V and 6 bases at J; junction bases unmatched: 8. The germline V gene encodes CDR1 SNHLY and CDR2 FYNNEI. The DNA for the CDR3 is TGTGCCAGCAGAGGCGGTAGCGGGATGGATACGCAGTATTTT. The encoded protein is CASRGGSGMDTQYF.

This clone was seen a single time. The chain has TRBV9 and TRBJ1-2, with D tentatively TRBD1 (6 bases). In germline, CDR1 is SGDLS, CDR2 YYNGEE. There are 13 residues in the CDR3. The ends were cut back, 2 bases at V and 8 bases at J, with 13 bases in the middle. This chain's CDR3 is CASSVSDSLGYTF. In DNA form, the CDR3 reads TGTGCCAGCAGCGTTTCGGACAGCTTAGGCTACACCTTC.

This rearrangement joins TRBV28 to TRBJ2-1; 7 nucleotides match TRBD1. The CDR3 totals 13 residues. Trimming took 5 bases from V and 9 from J; bases not matched to a gene: 7. The germline CDR1 and CDR2 sequences are MDHEN and SYDVKM. The CDR3 reads CASSEGQFTEQFF. The CDR3 DNA sequence: TGTGCCAGCAGTGAGGGACAGTTCACTGAGCAGTTCTTC.

The genes are TRBV5-1 and TRBJ2-7, with D uncertain. V was clipped by 0 bases and J by 0 bases, with 7 bases between them. This CDR3 has 14 amino acids. Looked up from germline, CDR1 is SGHRS and CDR2 is YFSETQ. In DNA form, the CDR3 reads TGCGCCAGCAGCTTGGGAGAGAGCTCCTACGAGCAGTACTTC. The encoded protein is CASSLGESSYEQYF.

This chain connects TRBV6-1 to TRBJ2-7; D remains ambiguous. This CDR3 is built from 15 residues. The V gene's germline CDR1 is MNHNS and CDR2 SASEGT. Trimming left V 0 bases short and J 1 base short, with 10 bases between. In DNA, the CDR3 is TGTGCCAGCAGTGAAGCGCCACCTCCATCCTACGAGCAGTACTTC. Protein sequence: CASSEAPPPSYEQYF.

This chain connects TRBV2 to TRBJ2-7; 13 bases map to TRBD2. V was pared by 5 bases and J by 7 bases, with 8 bases of the junction left unmatched. This CDR3 has 15 residues. The germline gives CDR1 SNHLY, CDR2 FYNNEI. CDR3 region: CASSPGLAGVEEQYF. The CDR3 DNA reads as TGTGCCAGCAGTCCCGGACTAGCGGGAGTAGAGGAGCAGTACTTC.

V is TRBV27 and J is TRBJ2-7; D is perhaps TRBD1 (5 bases). The germline V gene has CDR1 MNHEY and CDR2 SMNVEV (reference sequence). Trimming left V 5 bases short and J 3 bases short, with 14 bases between. The CDR3 covers 14 residues. The CDR3 protein is CASSPRGHRYEQYF. As DNA, the CDR3 is TGTGCCAGCAGTCCGAGAGGACACCGCTACGAGCAGTACTTC.

This clone came up once. The J gene is TRBJ2-3, the V gene TRBV4-1, with D tentatively TRBD2 (6 bases). The CDR3 loop spans 14 amino acids. The germline CDR1 and CDR2 sequences are MGHRA and YSYEKL. V was clipped by 8 bases and J by 2 bases, with 14 bases between them. CDR3 amino acids: CASSAGLNTDTQYF. For the CDR3, the DNA is TGCGCCAGCTCCGCGGGGCTAAACACAGATACGCAGTATTTT.

The genes are TRBV4-1 and TRBJ2-7; D may be TRBD1 (5 bases). V lost 2 bases to trimming and J lost 3 bases, with 8 bases between them. The germline gives CDR1 MGHRA, CDR2 YSYEKL. The CDR3 is 13 amino acids. CDR3 amino acids: CASSQRGNYEQYF. The CDR3 nucleotides are TGCGCCAGCAGCCAAAGGGGAAACTACGAGCAGTACTTC.

The CDR3 protein is CASSLSGEFQETQYF. CDR3 sequence (DNA): TGTGCCAGCAGTTTAAGCGGCGAGTTTCAAGAGACCCAGTACTTC. The chain uses TRBV27 and TRBJ2-5, with D possibly TRBD2 on 5 matching bases. Germline lookup yields CDR1 MNHEY and CDR2 SMNVEV (reference sequence). The CDR3 consists of 15 residues. V lost 2 bases and J lost 2, with 12 bases in between.

This clone was picked up one time. The rearrangement joins TRBV7-3 to TRBJ2-7; the D is unclear. Germline V gene sequence: CDR1 SGHTA, CDR2 FQGTGA. This CDR3 is built from 11 residues. V dropped 8 bases and J dropped 4 bases, with 9 bases sitting between them. The CDR3 loop reads CASCSRYEQYF. In nucleotides, the CDR3 is TGTGCCAGCTGCTCGCGGTACGAGCAGTACTTC.

V and J are TRBV19 and TRBJ2-3; 8 bases agree with TRBD2. The germline CDR1 and CDR2 sequences are LNHDA and SQIVND (reference sequence). V gave up 6 bases and J gave up 5 bases; unmatched junction bases: 13. This CDR3 spans 16 amino acids. The CDR3 protein is CASSPEASGGLDTQYF. The CDR3 bases are TGTGCCAGTAGCCCTGAAGCGAGCGGGGGACTAGATACGCAGTATTTT.

This chain's CDR3 is CAISDARNTEAFF. Here the CDR3 DNA reads TGTGCCATCAGTGACGCCCGGAACACTGAAGCTTTCTTT. The chain carries TRBV10-3 and TRBJ1-1; the D is unclear. The CDR3 runs 13 residues. The V end was cut by 3 bases, the J end by 1 base, with 6 bases between. Germline assignment: CDR1 ENHRY and CDR2 SYGVKD.

CDR3 coding DNA: TGTGCCAGCAGTTTATCCCCCACAGGGGGGTTCGAGCAGTACTTC. Translated, it gives CASSLSPTGGFEQYF. The V call is TRBV28, the J call TRBJ2-7; 8 bases are a match to TRBD1. The CDR3 has 15 amino acids. V dropped 1 base and J dropped 6; count of bases not matched to a gene: 8. Germline assignment: CDR1 MDHEN and CDR2 SYDVKM.

The V call is TRBV2, the J call TRBJ2-7; 7 bases fit TRBD1. The CDR3 totals 13 residues. V lost 5 bases and J lost 7; bases outside the gene matches: 8. Germline CDR1 SNHLY, CDR2 FYNNEI. This chain's CDR3 is CASSPSGGREQYF. CDR3 nucleotides: TGTGCCAGCAGTCCTTCAGGGGGTAGGGAGCAGTACTTC.

V usage is TRBV19 and J usage is TRBJ1-4, with TRBD1 identical over 8 bases. The CDR3 spans 17 residues. CDR1 LNHDA and CDR2 SQIVND come from the germline V gene (reference sequence). V dropped 7 bases and J dropped 0; count of bases not matched to a gene: 10. In DNA, the CDR3 is TGTGCCAGTAATTCCGGACAGGGAACTGCAACTAATGAAAAACTGTTTTTT. Translating it yields CASNSGQGTATNEKLFF.

The sample holds a few counts of this clone. In the same sample, other DNA sequences code for this CDR3. The chain employs TRBV5-6 and TRBJ2-7; no definite D call. Trimming stripped 0 bases from V and 0 bases from J, with 4 bases between. The CDR3 runs to 13 residues. Germline CDR1 is SGHDT and CDR2 is YYEEEE. The CDR3 nucleotides are TGTGCCAGCAGCTTGGGGAACTCCTACGAGCAGTACTTC. Translation gives CASSLGNSYEQYF.

The V and J genes are TRBV27 and TRBJ2-7; 7 bases align to TRBD2. Germline lookup yields CDR1 MNHEY and CDR2 SMNVEV (reference sequence). The CDR3 runs to 14 residues. The V segment lost 2 bases and the J segment 3 bases; nucleotides outside the gene matches: 4. CDR3 DNA sequence: TGTGCCAGCAGTTTAGGGGGGGAAGTCTACGAGCAGTACTTC. Protein: CASSLGGEVYEQYF.

In this sample, this clone turned up a few times. In the same sample, other DNA sequences code for this CDR3. The chain recombines TRBV27 with TRBJ2-7; 10 bases map to TRBD1. Germline V gene lookup returns CDR1 MNHEY and CDR2 SMNVEV (reference sequence). The CDR3 has 14 residues. Losses at the gene ends were 8 bases for V and 1 base for J; bases not matched to a gene: 5. CDR3: CASQGTGASYEQYF. CDR3 bases: TGTGCCAGCCAGGGGACAGGGGCTTCCTACGAGCAGTACTTC.

Comments on this clone: Distinct nucleotide sequences in the sample also encode this CDR3. The V call is TRBV11-2, the J call TRBJ2-1; D unclear. CDR1 is SGHAT, CDR2 FQNNGV, per germline. The V gene lost 6 bases and the J gene lost 7 bases, with 10 bases spanning the gap. This CDR3 has 12 residues. As DNA, the CDR3 is TGTGCCAGCAGTCCGACCTCTAATGAGCAGTTCTTC. This encodes CASSPTSNEQFF. The full variable domain, rest sourced from reference TRBV11-2 and TRBJ2-1, is EAGVAQSPRYKIIEKRQSVAFWCNPISGHATLYWYQQILGQGPKLLIQFQNNGVVDDSQLPKDRFSAERLKGVDSTLKIQPAKLEDSAVYLCASSPTSNEQFFGPGTRLTVL.

The chain has TRBV25-1 and TRBJ2-5; D call uncertain. Germline V gives CDR1 MGHDK, CDR2 SYGVNS. The V gene lost 5 bases and the J gene lost 2 bases, with 18 bases spanning the gap. This CDR3 spans 16 amino acids. The CDR3 region has the DNA TGTGCCAGCAGTACCGCGGTGGGGTTAAAGCAAGAGACCCAGTACTTC. This encodes CASSTAVGLKQETQYF.

The chain carries TRBV7-9 and TRBJ2-7, with D possibly being TRBD1 (5 bases). Trimming took 5 bases from V and 4 from J, leaving 12 bases between them. CDR1 is SEHNR, CDR2 FQNEAQ, per germline (reference sequence). CDR3 length: 13 amino acids. The CDR3 DNA reads as TGTGCCAGCAGCGATACAGGAGTTTACGAGCAGTACTTC. It encodes CASSDTGVYEQYF. Full variable domain (remainder filled in from reference TRBV7-9 and TRBJ2-7): DTGVSQNPRHKITKRGQNVTFRCDPISEHNRLYWYRQTLGQGPEFLTYFQNEAQLEKSRLLSDRFSAERPKGSFSTLEIQRTEQGDSAMYLCASSDTGVYEQYFGPGTRLTVT.

Turning to this clone: Other DNA sequences in this specimen translate into the identical CDR3. The V call is TRBV5-1, the J call TRBJ2-7; D could derive from TRBD1 or TRBD2 (5 bases each). Between the trimmed V and J ends, which lost 0 bases and 3 bases, there was a span of 10 bases. Germline V gene lookup returns CDR1 SGHRS and CDR2 YFSETQ. The CDR3 covers 14 residues. This CDR3 is CASSLVGADYEQYF. The DNA for the CDR3 is TGCGCCAGCAGCTTGGTCGGGGCCGACTACGAGCAGTACTTC.

The rearrangement links TRBV12-5 to TRBJ2-5; TRBD1 matches at 7 bases. The CDR3 sequence is 16 residues long. Germline assignment: CDR1 LGHNT and CDR2 FRNRAP. Trimming took 0 bases from V and 5 from J; bases not matched to a gene: 9. CDR3 bases: TGTGCTAGTGGTTTGGTCGATGCGACAGGGTACGAGACCCAGTACTTC. As protein: CASGLVDATGYETQYF.

The rearrangement links TRBV13 to TRBJ2-1; D may correspond to TRBD1 or TRBD2 (5 bases each). In germline, CDR1 is PRHDT, CDR2 FYEKMQ (reference sequence). Trimming removed 5 bases at V and 12 bases at J, with 14 bases between. This CDR3 is 12 amino acids long. The CDR3 loop reads CASSLPGAPQFF. In DNA form, the CDR3 reads TGTGCCAGCAGCCTCCCCGGGGCCCCGCAGTTCTTC. Supplemented by reference TRBV13 and TRBJ2-1, the full variable domain reads AAGVIQSPRHLIKEKRETATLKCYPIPRHDTVYWYQQGPGQDPQFLISFYEKMQSDKGSIPDRFSAQQFSDYHSELNMSSLELGDSALYFCASSLPGAPQFFGPGTRLTVL.